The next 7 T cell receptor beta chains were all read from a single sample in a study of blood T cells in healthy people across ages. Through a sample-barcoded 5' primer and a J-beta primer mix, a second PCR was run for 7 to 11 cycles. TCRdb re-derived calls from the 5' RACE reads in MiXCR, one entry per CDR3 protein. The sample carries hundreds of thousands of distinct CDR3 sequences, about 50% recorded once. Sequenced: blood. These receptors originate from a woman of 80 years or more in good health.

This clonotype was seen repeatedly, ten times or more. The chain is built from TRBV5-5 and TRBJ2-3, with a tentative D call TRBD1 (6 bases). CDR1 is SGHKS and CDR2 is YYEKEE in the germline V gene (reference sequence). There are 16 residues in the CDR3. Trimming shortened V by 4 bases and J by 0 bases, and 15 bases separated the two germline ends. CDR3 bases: TGTGCCAGCAGCCCCGGACAGCAACCTAGCACAGATACGCAGTATTTT. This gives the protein CASSPGQQPSTDTQYF.

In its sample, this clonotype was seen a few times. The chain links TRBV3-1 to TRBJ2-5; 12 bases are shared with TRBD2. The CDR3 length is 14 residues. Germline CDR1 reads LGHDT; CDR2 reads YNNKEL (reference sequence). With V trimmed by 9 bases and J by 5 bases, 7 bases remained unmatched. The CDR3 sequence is CASSNLAGGETQYF. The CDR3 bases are TGTGCCAGTTCAAACCTAGCGGGAGGGGAGACCCAGTACTTC.

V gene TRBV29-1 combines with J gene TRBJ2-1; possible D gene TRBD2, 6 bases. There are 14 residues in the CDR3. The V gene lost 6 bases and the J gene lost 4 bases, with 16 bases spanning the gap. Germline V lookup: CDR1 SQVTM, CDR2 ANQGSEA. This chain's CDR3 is CSVARERRYNEQFF. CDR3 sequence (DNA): TGCAGCGTCGCACGGGAGCGGAGATACAATGAGCAGTTCTTC.

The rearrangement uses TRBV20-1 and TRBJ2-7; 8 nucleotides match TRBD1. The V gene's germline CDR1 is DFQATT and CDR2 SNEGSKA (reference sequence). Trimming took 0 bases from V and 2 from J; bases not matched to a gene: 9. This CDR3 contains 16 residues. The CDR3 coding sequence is TGCAGTGCTAGAGATGGTACTACAGGGGGGACCTACGAGCAGTACTTC. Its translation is CSARDGTTGGTYEQYF.

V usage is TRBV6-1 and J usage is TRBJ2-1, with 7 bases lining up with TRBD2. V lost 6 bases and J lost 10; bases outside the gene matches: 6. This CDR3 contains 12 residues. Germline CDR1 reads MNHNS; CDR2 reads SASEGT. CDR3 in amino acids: CASSEKLAEQFF. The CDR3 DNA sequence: TGTGCCAGCAGCGAAAAACTAGCGGAGCAGTTCTTC.

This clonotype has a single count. The CDR3 coding sequence is TGCAGCGTCGGAAAACAGGGGGCGAACACTGAAGCTTTCTTT. This sequence encodes CSVGKQGANTEAFF. V and J are TRBV29-1 and TRBJ1-1; 9 nucleotides agree with TRBD1. Losses at the gene ends were 6 bases for V and 1 base for J; bases not matched to a gene: 6. This CDR3 has 14 amino acids. Germline V CDR1 and CDR2: SQVTM, ANQGSEA.

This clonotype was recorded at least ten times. The CDR3 here is CASSLAAGINNEQFF. Written as DNA, the CDR3 is TGTGCCAGCAGCTTAGCTGCGGGGATAAACAATGAGCAGTTCTTC. The gene calls are TRBV7-9 and TRBJ2-1; possibly TRBD2 for D (6 bases). The V end lost 0 bases, the J end lost 5 bases, and 11 bases lay between the germline ends. Germline V gene lookup returns CDR1 SEHNR and CDR2 FQNEAQ (reference sequence). The CDR3 totals 15 residues.